Below are 27 T cell receptor beta chains sequenced from a single sample in a study of beta chain features in type 1 diabetes. Sequenced material consisted of expressed TCRB transcripts (all of the isolated RNA was reverse transcribed). Sequenced by immunoSEQ multiplex PCR; TCRdb stores in-frame clones only, minus some. The sample lists some 45,000 clones; roughly 70% were seen once. Study-level points and caveats: In all four CD4+ subsets, TCRB CDR3 length was significantly, moderately reduced in type 1 diabetes.

For these receptors, no antigen is known. Sequences were obtained from Tregs from blood. The receptors derive from a young woman with type 1 diabetes.

This chain connects TRBV6-5 to TRBJ2-7; 8 bases map to TRBD1. The CDR3 spans 12 residues. In germline, CDR1 is MNHEY, CDR2 SVGAGI. The J segment lost 9 bases and the V segment lost 7 bases, leaving 8 bases of the junction unmatched. The CDR3 protein is CASTPGQGRQYF. Written as DNA, the CDR3 is TGTGCCAGCACACCCGGACAGGGTAGGCAGTACTTC.

This clone was detected only a few times. V gene TRBV7-2 combines with J gene TRBJ1-1; D uncertain. The CDR3 covers 14 residues. The germline gives CDR1 SGHTA, CDR2 FQGNSA. Between the trimmed V and J ends, which lost 3 bases and 2 bases, there was a span of 10 bases. The CDR3 region is CASSFFSTNTEAFF. The CDR3 bases are TGTGCCAGCAGCTTTTTCTCTACCAACACTGAAGCTTTCTTT.

By its share, this clone is medium-sized. The rearrangement uses TRBV19 and TRBJ1-4; 10 bases agree with TRBD1. CDR1 and CDR2 (germline): LNHDA, SQIVND (reference sequence). J was trimmed by 8 bases and V by 5 bases; bases with no gene match: 8. The CDR3 contains 15 residues. The CDR3 nucleotides read TGTGCCAGTAGTCCCTGGGACAGGGGACGCGAAAAACTGTTTTTT. Its protein is CASSPWDRGREKLFF.

The genes are TRBV6-6 and TRBJ2-5; D is possibly TRBD2 (6 bases). The CDR3 has 11 amino acids. Germline loops: CDR1 MNHNY, CDR2 SVGAGI (reference sequence). V lost 0 bases to trimming and J lost 13 bases, with 9 bases between them. The CDR3 reads CASSYSLALYF. The CDR3 coding sequence is TGTGCCAGCAGTTACTCACTAGCTCTGTACTTC.

This clone was seen only once. The chain combines TRBV14 with TRBJ2-3; 8 positions agree with TRBD1. V was pared by 4 bases and J by 1 base, with 13 bases of the junction left unmatched. The CDR3 extends over 18 amino acids. Germline values: CDR1 SGHDN, CDR2 FVKESK. The CDR3 region is CASSPQRQGILGTDTQYF. The CDR3 coding sequence is TGTGCCAGCAGCCCCCAACGACAGGGGATCCTTGGCACAGATACGCAGTATTTT.

The chain is built from TRBV7-2 and TRBJ2-2; 7 bases align to TRBD1. The CDR3 runs 16 residues. Per the germline V gene, CDR1 is SGHTA and CDR2 is FQGNSA. The J segment lost 1 base and the V segment lost 5 bases, leaving 7 bases of the junction unmatched. CDR3 loop: CASSTGTDLNTGELFF. CDR3 in DNA: TGTGCCAGCAGCACTGGGACAGACCTGAACACCGGGGAGCTGTTTTTT.

CDR3 nucleotide sequence: TGTGCCAGCAGCTTACAGGCTAGCACCTCCTACGAGCAGTACTTC. It specifies CASSLQASTSYEQYF. This rearrangement joins TRBV7-2 to TRBJ2-7, with D maybe TRBD2 (5 bases). Germline lookup yields CDR1 SGHTA and CDR2 FQGNSA. The CDR3 covers 15 residues. Trimming cost V 2 bases and J 0 bases, with 11 bases left between them.

The chain is built from TRBV7-9 and TRBJ2-5; weak D call: TRBD2 (5 bases). With the DNA end fitting TRBJ2-7 better, the J assignment may be wrong. Looked up from germline, CDR1 is SEHNR and CDR2 is FQNEAQ (reference sequence). This CDR3 spans 14 amino acids. CDR3 in amino acids: CASSSTNGLYEQYF. The CDR3 nucleotides read TGTGCCAGCAGCTCTACAAATGGACTTTACGAGCAGTACTTC.

The chain has TRBV7-8 and TRBJ2-1; TRBD2 matches at 15 bases. This CDR3 has 16 residues. Per germline, CDR1 SGHVS and CDR2 FQNEAQ. The V segment lost 0 bases and the J segment 8 bases; nucleotides outside the gene matches: 2. DNA for the CDR3: TGTGCCAGCAGCTTAGCGGGACTAGCGGGAGGCTATGAGCAGTTCTTC. It is translated as CASSLAGLAGGYEQFF.

The rearrangement joins TRBV7-2 to TRBJ2-3; 8 positions agree with TRBD2. CDR3 length equals 16 residues. Looked up from germline, CDR1 is SGHTA and CDR2 is FQGNSA. The V gene end was trimmed by 2 bases and the J gene end by 2 bases; junction bases not matched to a gene: 6. CDR3 amino acids: CASSLTGTRNTDTQYF. CDR3 nucleotide sequence: TGTGCCAGCAGCTTAACAGGGACTAGAAACACAGATACGCAGTATTTT.

The V call is TRBV27, the J call TRBJ2-5, with D uncertain. The CDR3 has 15 residues. Trimming pared 5 bases from V and 5 bases from J, leaving 18 bases between. Germline assignment: CDR1 MNHEY and CDR2 SMNVEV (reference sequence). CDR3 residues: CASSLTATAVETQYF. As DNA, the CDR3 is TGTGCCAGCAGTCTGACGGCTACCGCGGTTGAGACCCAGTACTTC.

This clone was detected a few times. The chain combines TRBV4-3 with TRBJ2-1; tentatively, D is TRBD1 (5 bases). The CDR3 runs to 15 residues. Germline V gene lookup returns CDR1 LGHNA and CDR2 YSLEER. V was pared by 0 bases and J by 4 bases, with 10 bases between. The CDR3 DNA follows: TGCGCCAGCAGCCAAGATGGGCAGGGATACAATGAGCAGTTCTTC. Its translation is CASSQDGQGYNEQFF.

The J gene is TRBJ1-1, the V gene TRBV19, with 8 bases that match TRBD1. V was pared by 6 bases and J by 1 base, with 10 bases of the junction left unmatched. The CDR3 loop spans 16 amino acids. Germline V gene lookup returns CDR1 LNHDA and CDR2 SQIVND (reference sequence). CDR3 sequence reads: CASSTGTGYSNTEAFF. The CDR3 DNA follows: TGTGCCAGTAGCACCGGGACAGGTTATTCGAACACTGAAGCTTTCTTT.

CDR3 in DNA: TGCGCCAGCAGCCTAGATAGCGGTTCGACTAACTATGGCTACACCTTC. Amino acids: CASSLDSGSTNYGYTF. V usage is TRBV4-3 and J usage is TRBJ1-2; D unclear. The CDR3 is 16 amino acids. Per the germline V gene, CDR1 is LGHNA and CDR2 is YSLEER. V shed 4 bases and J shed 0 bases, with 15 bases lying between them.

The chain couples TRBV11-2 to TRBJ2-2; TRBD2 agrees at 10 bases. This CDR3 has 17 amino acids. The V gene's germline CDR1 is SGHAT and CDR2 FQNNGV. The V gene end was trimmed by 1 base and the J gene end by 0 bases; junction bases not matched to a gene: 2. This CDR3 reads CASSLGLAGTNTGELFF. In DNA, the CDR3 is TGTGCCAGCAGCTTAGGACTAGCGGGCACGAACACCGGGGAGCTGTTTTTT.

V is TRBV2 and J is TRBJ2-7; 11 bases match TRBD2. The CDR3 totals 15 residues. CDR1 is SNHLY and CDR2 is FYNNEI in the germline V gene. V dropped 6 bases and J dropped 9; count of bases not matched to a gene: 13. The CDR3 nucleotides read TGTGCCAGCAGACTGGGGGCTAGCGGGAGGTGGGTGCAGTACTTC. Its translation: CASRLGASGRWVQYF.

V and J are TRBV7-3 and TRBJ2-2; 7 positions agree with TRBD1. The CDR3 spans 15 residues. Germline-derived CDR1 and CDR2 are SGHTA and FQGTGA. The trim removed 5 bases at V and 2 bases at J, leaving 5 bases unmatched. CDR3 protein: CASSLRGGNTGELFF. The CDR3 coding sequence is TGTGCCAGCAGCCTCCGAGGGGGCAACACCGGGGAGCTGTTTTTT.

This sequence joins TRBV11-2 and TRBJ2-3; 12 bases fit TRBD2. The V gene end was trimmed by 5 bases and the J gene end by 3 bases; junction bases not matched to a gene: 3. The length of the CDR3 is 15 residues. Germline V gives CDR1 SGHAT, CDR2 FQNNGV. The DNA of the CDR3 is TGTGCCAGCAGCCCCCTAGCGGGGGGGACAGATACGCAGTATTTT. This encodes CASSPLAGGTDTQYF.

This chain connects TRBV25-1 to TRBJ1-1; D uncertain. The CDR3 has 11 residues. The V gene lost 6 bases and the J gene lost 7 bases, with 9 bases spanning the gap. The germline V gene encodes CDR1 MGHDK and CDR2 SYGVNS. The CDR3 is CASRSLVEAFF. In DNA, the CDR3 is TGTGCCAGCAGGAGTTTGGTTGAAGCTTTCTTT. The full variable domain, in which reference TRBV25-1 and TRBJ1-1 provide the parts outside the CDR3, is EADIYQTPRYLVIGTGKKITLECSQTMGHDKMYWYQQDPGMELHLIHYSYGVNSTEKGDLSSESTVSRIRTEHFPLTLESARPSHTSQYLCASRSLVEAFFGQGTRLTVV.

V and J are TRBV10-3 and TRBJ2-1, with a weak D call TRBD2 (5 bases). The length of the CDR3 is 12 residues. The germline V gene encodes CDR1 ENHRY and CDR2 SYGVKD. The V end was cut by 6 bases, the J end by 3 bases, with 6 bases between. The CDR3 bases are TGTGCCATCAGCGGGGACTACAATGAGCAGTTCTTC. Protein product: CAISGDYNEQFF.

The chain carries TRBV6-5 and TRBJ2-1, with a tentative D call TRBD2 (6 bases). The CDR3 totals 15 residues. The V end lost 1 base, the J end lost 3 bases, and 10 bases lay between the germline ends. CDR1 is MNHEY, CDR2 SVGAGI, per germline. The CDR3 region is CASSYFAGLYNEQFF. The CDR3 coding sequence is TGTGCCAGCAGTTACTTCGCGGGGCTCTACAATGAGCAGTTCTTC.

The chain carries TRBV6-6 and TRBJ2-7, with TRBD1 matching over 11 bases. This CDR3 has 14 residues. J lost 4 bases, V lost 6 bases, and 5 bases had no gene match. Germline assignment: CDR1 MNHNY and CDR2 SVGAGI (reference sequence). The CDR3 reads CASRLGQGAYEQYF. In DNA form, the CDR3 reads TGTGCCAGCAGACTTGGACAGGGGGCATACGAGCAGTACTTC.

The chain joins TRBV7-8 to TRBJ1-4; no reliable D call. There are 12 residues in the CDR3. CDR1 is SGHVS, CDR2 FQNEAQ, per germline. The V end was cut by 3 bases, the J end by 10 bases, with 9 bases between. The CDR3 DNA follows: TGTGCCAGCAGCTTTCGATCCGGAAAACTGTTTTTT. Protein: CASSFRSGKLFF. Based on the CDR3 plus reference TRBV7-8 and TRBJ1-4, the full variable domain is GAGVSQSPRYKVAKRGQDVALRCDPISGHVSLFWYQQALGQGPEFLTYFQNEAQLDKSGLPSDRFFAERPEGSVSTLKIQRTQQEDSAVYLCASSFRSGKLFFGSGTQLSVL.

CDR3 sequence reads: CADPPGNAAKNIQYF. CDR3 DNA: TGTGCCGACCCTCCAGGTAATGCGGCCAAAAACATTCAGTACTTC. The chain links TRBV7-3 to TRBJ2-4, with D uncertain. Between the trimmed V and J ends, which lost 11 bases and 1 base, there was a span of 18 bases. Germline V lookup: CDR1 SGHTA, CDR2 FQGTGA. The CDR3 consists of 15 residues.

CDR3 protein: CASSPGRGSYEQYF. CDR3 sequence (DNA): TGTGCCAGCAGCCCGGGTCGGGGCTCCTACGAGCAGTACTTC. The chain uses TRBV7-6 and TRBJ2-7, with D tentatively TRBD2 (5 bases). Per germline, CDR1 SGHVS and CDR2 FNYEAQ. This CDR3 contains 14 residues. V was pared by 5 bases and J by 0 bases, with 11 bases between.

This clone appeared a few times. This chain uses TRBV7-2 with TRBJ2-4; tentatively, D is TRBD1 (7 bases). The CDR3 contains 18 residues. Trimming removed 2 bases at V and 0 bases at J, with 17 bases between. CDR1 and CDR2 from the germline V gene are SGHTA and FQGNSA. The CDR3: CASSLLGGQTLAKNIQYF. CDR3 coding DNA: TGTGCCAGCAGCTTATTGGGGGGACAGACTCTAGCCAAAAACATTCAGTACTTC.

The CDR3 sequence: CASRSIQGRGPEAFF. CDR3 in DNA: TGTGCCAGCAGGAGTATACAGGGCCGTGGGCCTGAAGCTTTCTTT. The chain recombines TRBV6-5 with TRBJ1-1, with D maybe TRBD1 (6 bases). The CDR3 covers 15 residues. Germline V CDR1 and CDR2: MNHEY, SVGAGI. The ends were cut back, 6 bases at V and 6 bases at J, with 20 bases in the middle.